The clone carrying this T cell receptor beta chain was observed a handful of times. The entry originates in a study of T cell changes during pregnancy in multiple sclerosis. Per germline, CDR1 LNHDA and CDR2 SQIVND (reference sequence). V lost 3 bases, J lost 0 bases, and 6 bases lay in between. The length of the CDR3 is 14 residues. The method was immunoSEQ multiplex PCR; TCRdb's version includes in-frame clones alone and lacks a portion of them. The sample includes 58,000 or so clones, about nine tenths of them seen just once. The sample was CD4+ T cells from peripheral blood mononuclear cells, taken in the third trimester of pregnancy. The chain links TRBV19 to TRBJ1-5; D is unresolved. The clonotype originates from a female donor with multiple sclerosis, enrolled in a pregnancy study. DNA for the CDR3: TGTGCCAGTAGTATGGGAGATAGCAATCAGCCCCAGCATTTT. Translated: CASSMGDSNQPQHF.